This T cell receptor (beta chain) was captured in a study of OX40 agonist ivuxolimab in advanced cancers. Study-level information: Partial responses, seen in three patients, involved one hepatocellular carcinoma and two cutaneous melanomas.

The CDR3 runs to 17 residues. Germline assignment: CDR1 LGHNA and CDR2 YSLEER. Between the trimmed V and J ends, which lost 3 bases and 2 bases, there was a span of 20 bases. Profiling relied on immunoSEQ multiplex PCR, and the TCRdb table lists in-frame clones only, not all of them. The data contain 9,500 to 15,000 clones, around 83% of them singletons. Autoimmune disease history or systemic immunosuppression disqualified patients. This material consisted of CD4+ or CD8+ T cells sorted from blood, taken in a trial of the OX40 agonist ivuxolimab. The chain uses TRBV4-3 and TRBJ2-7; D perhaps matches TRBD1 (5 bases). The TCR sequence derives from an adult with an advanced solid tumor such as melanoma, head and neck, liver or kidney cancer. The CDR3 nucleotides read TGCGCCAGCAGCCACGGACCTTCGGCAGGGTACCCCTACGAGCAGTACTTC. This encodes CASSHGPSAGYPYEQYF.